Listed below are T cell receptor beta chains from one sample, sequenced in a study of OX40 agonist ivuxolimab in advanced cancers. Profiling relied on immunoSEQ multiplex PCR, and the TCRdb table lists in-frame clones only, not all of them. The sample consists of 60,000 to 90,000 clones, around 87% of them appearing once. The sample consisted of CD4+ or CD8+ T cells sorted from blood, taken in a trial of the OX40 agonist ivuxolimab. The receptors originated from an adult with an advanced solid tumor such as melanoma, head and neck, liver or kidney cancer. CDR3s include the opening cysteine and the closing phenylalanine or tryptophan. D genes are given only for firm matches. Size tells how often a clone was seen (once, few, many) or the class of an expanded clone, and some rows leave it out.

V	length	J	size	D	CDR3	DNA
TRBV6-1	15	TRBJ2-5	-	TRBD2	CASRPRLAGQETQYF	TGTGCCAGCAGACCCAGACTAGCGGGGCAAGAGACCCAGTACTTC
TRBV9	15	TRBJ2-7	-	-	CASSVELGPSYEQYF	TGTGCCAGCAGCGTAGAGTTGGGGCCCTCCTACGAGCAGTACTTC
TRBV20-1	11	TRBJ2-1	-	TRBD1	CSARDREIKFF	TGCAGTGCTAGGGACAGGGAGATAAAGTTCTTC
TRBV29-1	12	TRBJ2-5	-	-	CSARRGKETQYF	TGCAGCGCCCGCCGCGGCAAAGAGACCCAGTACTTC
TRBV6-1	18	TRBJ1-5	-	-	CASSEYKSGQTLNQPQHF	TGTGCCAGCAGTGAATACAAGTCTGGGCAGACCCTCAATCAGCCCCAGCATTTT
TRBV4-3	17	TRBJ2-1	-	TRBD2	CASSQEPGTSGYNEQFF	TGCGCCAGCAGCCAAGAACCCGGGACTAGCGGATACAATGAGCAGTTCTTC
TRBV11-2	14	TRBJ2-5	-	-	CASSLVGQQETQYF	TGTGCCAGCAGCTTAGTCGGGCAGCAAGAGACCCAGTACTTC
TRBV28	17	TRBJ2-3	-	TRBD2	CASTPGLAGGYTDTQYF	TGTGCCAGCACCCCGGGACTAGCGGGAGGGTACACAGATACGCAGTATTTT
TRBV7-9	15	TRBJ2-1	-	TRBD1	CASSPGQGTHNEQFF	TGTGCCAGCAGCCCAGGACAGGGGACACACAATGAGCAGTTCTTC
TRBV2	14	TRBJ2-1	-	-	CASTPRSSYNEQFF	TGTGCCAGCACTCCCCGGAGCTCCTACAATGAGCAGTTCTTC
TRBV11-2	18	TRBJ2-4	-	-	CASSLGPGGALAKNIQYF	TGTGCCAGCAGCCTGGGACCCGGAGGCGCCCTAGCCAAAAACATTCAGTACTTC
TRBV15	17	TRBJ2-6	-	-	CATSRNDRSSGANVLTF	TGTGCCACCAGCAGAAACGACAGGAGCTCTGGGGCCAACGTCCTGACTTTC
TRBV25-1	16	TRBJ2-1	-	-	CASSPLEGGPHNEQFF	TGTGCCAGCAGCCCCCTAGAGGGGGGGCCCCACAATGAGCAGTTCTTC
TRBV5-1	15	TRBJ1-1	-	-	CASSLMRQGNTEAFF	TGCGCCAGCAGCTTGATGCGGCAGGGTAACACTGAAGCTTTCTTT
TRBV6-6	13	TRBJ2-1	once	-	CASSRGLNNEQFF	TGTGCCAGCAGCAGGGGACTGAACAATGAGCAGTTCTTC
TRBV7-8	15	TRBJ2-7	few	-	CASSPRQGREYEQYF	TGTGCCAGCAGTCCCCGCCAGGGGCGGGAGTACGAGCAGTACTTC
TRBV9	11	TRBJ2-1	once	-	CASSVASEQFF	TGTGCCAGCAGCGTAGCCAGTGAGCAGTTCTTC
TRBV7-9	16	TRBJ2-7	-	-	CASSFSSMLAVYEQYF	TGTGCCAGCAGCTTTTCCTCGATGTTGGCAGTCTACGAGCAGTACTTC
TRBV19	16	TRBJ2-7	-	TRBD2	CASSINRGDSSYEQYF	TGTGCCAGTAGTATAAACCGGGGGGATAGCTCCTACGAGCAGTACTTC
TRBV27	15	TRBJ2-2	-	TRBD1	CASSLTGMLTGELFF	TGTGCCAGCAGTTTGACAGGGATGTTGACCGGGGAGCTGTTTTTT
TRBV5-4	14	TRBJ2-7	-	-	CASSLMGGGLEQYF	TGTGCCAGCAGCTTGATGGGGGGGGGCCTCGAGCAGTACTTC
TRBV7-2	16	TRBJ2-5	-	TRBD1	CASSLGDRGYQETQYF	TGTGCCAGCAGCTTAGGGGACAGGGGTTACCAAGAGACCCAGTACTTC
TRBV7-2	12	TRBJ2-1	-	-	CASSSSSNEQFF	TGTGCCAGCAGCTCCTCTTCCAATGAGCAGTTCTTC
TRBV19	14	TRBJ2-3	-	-	CASSPDSGTDTQYF	TGTGCCAGTAGCCCGGACAGCGGCACAGATACGCAGTATTTT
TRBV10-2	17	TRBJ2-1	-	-	CASSDGEAGVSYNEQFF	TGCGCCAGCAGTGACGGCGAGGCCGGGGTCTCCTACAATGAGCAGTTCTTC
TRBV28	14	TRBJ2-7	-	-	CASGSRSPWGEQYF	TGTGCCAGCGGGTCACGGAGCCCTTGGGGCGAGCAGTACTTC
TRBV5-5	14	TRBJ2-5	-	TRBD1	CASSLAGTGKTQYF	TGTGCCAGCAGCTTGGCCGGGACAGGGAAGACCCAGTACTTC